These 9 T cell receptor beta chains came from one sample sequenced in a study of brain T cells in children with intractable seizures. Profiling relied on immunoSEQ multiplex PCR, and the TCRdb table lists in-frame clones only, not all of them. The table shows some 64,000 clones, with roughly 95% occurring only once. The sequences come from peripheral blood, collected at surgery. Receptors were obtained from a boy under three years old with focal cortical dysplasia and intractable seizures.

The V and J genes are TRBV28 and TRBJ1-1; TRBD1 might be the D (5 bases). Germline CDR1 reads MDHEN; CDR2 reads SYDVKM. CDR3 length equals 15 residues. V lost 5 bases and J lost 4, with 17 bases in between. In DNA form, the CDR3 reads TGTGCCAGCAGTCCCACTAGGGCTAGGGGCACTGAAGCTTTCTTT. The encoded protein is CASSPTRARGTEAFF. The full variable domain, rest sourced from reference TRBV28 and TRBJ1-1, is DVKVTQSSRYLVKRTGEKVFLECVQDMDHENMFWYRQDPGLGLRLIYFSYDVKMKEKGDIPEGYSVSREKKERFSLILESASTNQTSMYLCASSPTRARGTEAFFGQGTRLTVV.

The chain employs TRBV5-1 and TRBJ2-7; a weak D match, TRBD1 (6 bases). This CDR3 spans 15 amino acids. The germline V gene encodes CDR1 SGHRS and CDR2 YFSETQ. V was pared by 2 bases and J by 2 bases, with 14 bases between. The CDR3 protein is CASSFTGTTPYEQYF. DNA for the CDR3: TGCGCCAGCAGCTTTACCGGGACAACCCCCTACGAGCAGTACTTC.

This chain uses TRBV5-1 with TRBJ2-7; D is ambiguous. CDR3 size: 12 residues. Trimming pared 0 bases from V and 3 bases from J, leaving 4 bases between. Germline assignment: CDR1 SGHRS and CDR2 YFSETQ. CDR3 in DNA: TGCGCCAGCAGCTTGGAGAACTACGAGCAGTACTTC. It encodes CASSLENYEQYF.

The chain joins TRBV10-3 to TRBJ2-5; D might be TRBD1 (5 bases). Trimming shortened V by 2 bases and J by 4 bases, and 11 bases separated the two germline ends. Germline CDR1 reads ENHRY; CDR2 reads SYGVKD. The CDR3 spans 14 residues. CDR3 sequence: CAISEDRVGETQYF. CDR3 in DNA: TGTGCCATCAGTGAGGACAGAGTAGGAGAGACCCAGTACTTC.

The chain combines TRBV29-1 with TRBJ1-1; 7 nucleotides agree with TRBD1. This CDR3 region has 13 residues. Germline-derived CDR1 and CDR2 are SQVTM and ANQGSEA. J was trimmed by 9 bases and V by 5 bases; bases with no gene match: 12. CDR3 region: CSVFQGGSEKAFF. CDR3 in DNA: TGCAGCGTTTTCCAGGGGGGTTCAGAAAAAGCTTTCTTT.

The chain carries TRBV6-1 and TRBJ1-2; weak D call: TRBD1 (6 bases). This CDR3 comprises 14 residues. Germline V gene sequence: CDR1 MNHNS, CDR2 SASEGT. V was clipped by 0 bases and J by 2 bases, with 7 bases between them. The CDR3 bases are TGTGCCAGCAGTGAAGCGGGACAAAACTATGGCTACACCTTC. It codes for CASSEAGQNYGYTF.

The chain uses TRBV6-5 and TRBJ2-7, with TRBD1 identical over 8 bases. The CDR3 runs 14 residues. Germline CDR1 reads MNHEY; CDR2 reads SVGAGI. Trimming took 3 bases from V and 4 from J; bases not matched to a gene: 5. The CDR3 sequence is CASSYGQGAYEQYF. The CDR3 coding sequence is TGTGCCAGCAGTTATGGCCAGGGGGCTTACGAGCAGTACTTC.

In this sample, this clone turned up once. The V call is TRBV20-1, the J call TRBJ1-5; a weak D match, TRBD1 (5 bases). This CDR3 has 15 amino acids. Germline V gives CDR1 DFQATT, CDR2 SNEGSKA (reference sequence). V dropped 5 bases and J dropped 4 bases, with 18 bases sitting between them. The CDR3 protein is CSACDTGTKNQPQHF. DNA of the CDR3: TGCAGTGCTTGTGACACCGGGACGAAAAATCAGCCCCAGCATTTT.

The CDR3 DNA reads TGTGCCAGCAGCAAAGTTGTTCGGTTGGAGGGGACTGAAGCTTTCTTT. This gives the protein CASSKVVRLEGTEAFF. V gene TRBV21-1 combines with J gene TRBJ1-1. TRBV21-1 corresponds to a pseudogene. CDR3 size: 16 residues.